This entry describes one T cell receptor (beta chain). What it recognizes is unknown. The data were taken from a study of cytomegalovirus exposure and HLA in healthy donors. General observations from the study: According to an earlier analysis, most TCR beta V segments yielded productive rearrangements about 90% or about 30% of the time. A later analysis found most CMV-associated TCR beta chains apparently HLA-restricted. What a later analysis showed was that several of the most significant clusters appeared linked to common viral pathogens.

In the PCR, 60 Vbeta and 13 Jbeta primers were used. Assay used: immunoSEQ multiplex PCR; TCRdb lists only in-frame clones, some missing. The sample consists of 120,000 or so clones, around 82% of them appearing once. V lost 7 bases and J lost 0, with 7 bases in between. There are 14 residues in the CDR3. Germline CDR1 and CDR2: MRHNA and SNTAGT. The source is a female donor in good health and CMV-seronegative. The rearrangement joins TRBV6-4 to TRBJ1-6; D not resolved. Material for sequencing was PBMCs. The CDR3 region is CASTPSSYNSPLHF. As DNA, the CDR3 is TGTGCCAGCACCCCGAGCTCCTATAATTCACCCCTCCACTTT.